These 24 T cell receptor beta chains came from one sample sequenced in a study of spatial heterogeneity in lung cancer (dated by TCRdb to the late 2010s). The sample's time point label, decoded: blood at routine non-recurrence follow-up after resection. Whole RNA extracted from tumor and nontumor lung tissue, or from cryopreserved PBMC samples, was used for TCR sequencing without cell sorting. The library was made by 5' RACE. Sequencing was performed on a NextSeq 500. Clones were called with MiXCR by TCRdb after fastp trimmed the public reads at Q25, and only in-frame beta chains were retained. Rows matching on CDR3 protein sequence are summarized as one entry with the most common DNA and genes. The sample has around 110,000 distinct CDR3 sequences on record, approximately 12% of them singletons. Roughly 17% of the sample lies in the top ten. The starting material was PBMCs, obtained at follow-up. These receptor sequences come from a male donor with early-stage non-small cell lung cancer.

The genes are TRBV7-2 and TRBJ2-1; 10 bases line up with TRBD1. The germline V gene has CDR1 SGHTA and CDR2 FQGNSA. V shed 5 bases and J 7 bases; nucleotides not matched to a gene: 5. This CDR3 is 14 amino acids long. The chain's CDR3 is CASSARDRGNEQFF. The CDR3 nucleotides read TGTGCCAGCAGCGCCCGGGACAGGGGAAATGAGCAGTTCTTC.

V is TRBV7-9 and J is TRBJ1-6, with 10 bases matching TRBD1. Germline V lookup: CDR1 SEHNR, CDR2 FQNEAQ (reference sequence). J lost 7 bases, V lost 2 bases, and 5 bases had no gene match. The CDR3 extends over 16 amino acids. CDR3 region: CASSLIRQGANSPLHF. The CDR3 DNA follows: TGTGCCAGCAGCTTAATCCGACAGGGGGCAAATTCACCCCTCCACTTT.

This clonotype has only a few counts. J is TRBJ2-5 and V is TRBV7-2, with TRBD2 matching over 10 bases. Per the germline V gene, CDR1 is SGHTA and CDR2 is FQGNSA. The CDR3 is 14 residues long. V lost 6 bases to trimming and J lost 5 bases; unmatched junction nucleotides: 6. The CDR3 protein is CASRSSGGYETQYF. Here the CDR3 DNA reads TGTGCCAGCAGGTCTAGCGGGGGTTATGAGACCCAGTACTTC.

This rearrangement joins TRBV5-6 to TRBJ2-7; 7 nucleotides match TRBD1. Per germline, CDR1 SGHDT and CDR2 YYEEEE. The V gene end was trimmed by 1 base and the J gene end by 3 bases; junction bases not matched to a gene: 7. This CDR3 spans 15 amino acids. This CDR3 reads CASSLRYRGSYEQYF. The DNA of the CDR3 is TGTGCCAGCAGCTTGAGGTACAGGGGAAGCTACGAGCAGTACTTC.

Ten or more counts support this clonotype. The chain is built from TRBV10-3 and TRBJ1-5; D is unresolved. Trimming took 4 bases from V and 7 from J, leaving 11 bases between them. The CDR3 totals 13 residues. The V gene's germline CDR1 is ENHRY and CDR2 SYGVKD. CDR3 residues: CAISGGSEQPQHF. The CDR3 nucleotides read TGTGCCATCAGTGGAGGGAGTGAGCAGCCCCAGCATTTT.

At least ten counts were recorded for this clonotype. V gene TRBV9 combines with J gene TRBJ2-1; D may be TRBD1 or TRBD2 (5 bases each). Germline CDR1 SGDLS, CDR2 YYNGEE. Trimming removed 6 bases at V and 5 bases at J, with 18 bases between. This CDR3 comprises 15 residues. As DNA, the CDR3 is TGTGCCAGCACCCAAACCGGGGCTAACCACAATGAGCAGTTCTTC. Translating gives CASTQTGANHNEQFF.

V usage is TRBV28 and J usage is TRBJ1-2; possibly TRBD1 for D (5 bases). The CDR3 runs 15 residues. The germline gives CDR1 MDHEN, CDR2 SYDVKM. Trimming pared 5 bases from V and 1 base from J, leaving 14 bases between. Here the CDR3 DNA reads TGTGCCAGCAGTCCCCCGGGACTGGGTAACTATGGCTACACCTTC. Its translation: CASSPPGLGNYGYTF.

CDR3 residues: CSARDGGYGYTF. The CDR3 DNA is TGCAGTGCTAGGGATGGGGGCTATGGCTACACCTTC. The chain couples TRBV20-1 to TRBJ1-2; a weak D match, TRBD1 (5 bases). The germline CDR1 and CDR2 sequences are DFQATT and SNEGSKA (reference sequence). The V end was cut by 3 bases, the J end by 4 bases, with 9 bases between. The CDR3 is 12 amino acids.

This clonotype was seen more than once but under ten times. The CDR3 sequence: CSARADGYEQYF. The DNA for the CDR3 is TGCAGTGCTAGAGCGGACGGCTACGAGCAGTACTTC. The chain has TRBV20-1 and TRBJ2-7, with no clear D. Trimming cost V 1 base and J 3 bases, with 7 bases left between them. This CDR3 region has 12 residues. Germline assignment: CDR1 DFQATT and CDR2 SNEGSKA (reference sequence).

This clonotype was observed a handful of times. The gene calls are TRBV4-3 and TRBJ2-2; 7 bases match TRBD2. CDR1 LGHNA and CDR2 YSLEER come from the germline V gene. Trimming took 0 bases from V and 4 from J; bases not matched to a gene: 8. The CDR3 runs to 17 residues. CDR3 coding DNA: TGCGCCAGCAGCCAAGATTTTCGGCTAGCGGTCACCGGGGAGCTGTTTTTT. It yields the protein CASSQDFRLAVTGELFF.

This clonotype has only a few counts. The chain uses TRBV20-1 and TRBJ2-5; 11 nucleotides line up with TRBD2. V shed 4 bases and J 1 base; nucleotides not matched to a gene: 5. Germline values: CDR1 DFQATT, CDR2 SNEGSKA (reference sequence). This CDR3 region has 15 residues. The CDR3: CSANGLAGLQETQYF. The CDR3 DNA is TGCAGTGCTAATGGACTAGCGGGCCTCCAAGAGACCCAGTACTTC.

The chain links TRBV20-1 to TRBJ2-7; 7 positions agree with TRBD1. The CDR3 totals 15 residues. CDR1 DFQATT and CDR2 SNEGSKA come from the germline V gene (reference sequence). V gave up 3 bases and J gave up 6 bases; unmatched junction bases: 14. The CDR3 DNA follows: TGCAGTGCTAGGGTTAGCCCGCGGACAGGTGCCGAGCAGTACTTC. Protein sequence: CSARVSPRTGAEQYF.

V and J are TRBV20-1 and TRBJ2-7, with TRBD1 matching over 8 bases. Germline-derived CDR1 and CDR2 are DFQATT and SNEGSKA (reference sequence). The CDR3 is 13 residues long. V shed 4 bases, J shed 3 bases, and the junction held 5 bases outside the gene matches. The CDR3 here is CSAKGTGNYEQYF. For the CDR3, the DNA is TGCAGTGCTAAAGGGACAGGAAACTACGAGCAGTACTTC.

The sample holds many counts of this clonotype. This chain connects TRBV12-3 or TRBV12-4 to TRBJ2-4, with a tentative D call TRBD2 (5 bases). V dropped 1 base and J dropped 2 bases, with 9 bases sitting between them. This CDR3 has 15 amino acids. The CDR3 loop reads CASSLGPGTKNIQYF. The CDR3 DNA is TGTGCCAGCAGTTTAGGGCCGGGGACCAAAAACATTCAGTACTTC.

In its sample, this clonotype was seen a few times. The chain employs TRBV10-2 and TRBJ1-2; possibly TRBD1 for D (5 bases). Germline V gives CDR1 WSHSY, CDR2 SAAADI. Trimming removed 6 bases at V and 1 base at J, with 15 bases between. The CDR3 runs to 15 residues. CDR3 bases: TGCGCCAGCAGAAACAGGACTTTTGGTAACTATGGCTACACCTTC. Amino acid sequence: CASRNRTFGNYGYTF.

The J gene is TRBJ2-7, the V gene TRBV20-1; 7 bases are a match to TRBD1. J lost 2 bases, V lost 3 bases, and 4 bases had no gene match. CDR1 and CDR2 (germline): DFQATT, SNEGSKA (reference sequence). The CDR3 runs 13 residues. The CDR3 here is CSASRDSTYEQYF. CDR3 in DNA: TGCAGTGCTAGCCGGGACAGTACCTACGAGCAGTACTTC.

This chain uses TRBV5-1 with TRBJ2-5; D not resolved. The germline CDR1 and CDR2 sequences are SGHRS and YFSETQ. The CDR3 spans 14 residues. The V end lost 3 bases, the J end lost 1 base, and 10 bases lay between the germline ends. The CDR3 reads CASSSGPSQETQYF. The DNA for the CDR3 is TGCGCCAGCAGCTCCGGGCCGAGCCAAGAGACCCAGTACTTC.

J is TRBJ1-5 and V is TRBV29-1; D unclear. From germline, CDR1 is SQVTM and CDR2 ANQGSEA. The CDR3 runs 12 residues. Trimming pared 4 bases from V and 4 bases from J, leaving 8 bases between. The CDR3 region is CSVVLGNQPQHF. CDR3 nucleotide sequence: TGCAGCGTTGTGTTGGGAAATCAGCCCCAGCATTTT.

This chain connects TRBV11-2 to TRBJ2-4; unclear D gene. Germline V gene data show CDR1 as SGHAT and CDR2 as FQNNGV. CDR3 size: 15 residues. Trimming left V 3 bases short and J 0 bases short, with 9 bases between. The DNA of the CDR3 is TGTGCCAGCAGCTTTGCCATTCTAGCCAAAAACATTCAGTACTTC. The encoded protein is CASSFAILAKNIQYF.

CDR3 DNA: TGTGCCAGCAGCTTACTAGCGGGGGGACAGGGGGAGACCCAGTACTTC. It codes for CASSLLAGGQGETQYF. The chain has TRBV7-2 and TRBJ2-5, with a tentative D call TRBD2 (11 bases). The length of the CDR3 is 16 residues. Deletions cut 2 bases from V and 5 bases from J, with 18 bases between. Germline V CDR1 and CDR2: SGHTA, FQGNSA.

This clonotype was found a few times. V is TRBV20-1 and J is TRBJ2-3; 8 bases map to TRBD2. This CDR3 is 15 amino acids long. Germline values: CDR1 DFQATT, CDR2 SNEGSKA (reference sequence). Trimming cost V 5 bases and J 0 bases; bases outside gene matches: 7. Here the CDR3 reads CSAPRGGMSTDTQYF. In nucleotides, the CDR3 is TGCAGTGCTCCCCGGGGGGGGATGAGCACAGATACGCAGTATTTT.

This clonotype occurred a few times. The genes are TRBV3-1 and TRBJ2-7; the D gene could be TRBD1 or TRBD2 (5 bases each). Germline V lookup: CDR1 LGHDT, CDR2 YNNKEL (reference sequence). The CDR3 is 16 amino acids. Trimming cost V 4 bases and J 2 bases, with 18 bases left between them. The DNA of the CDR3 is TGTGCCAGCAGCCCCGTAGCAACCGGGACGGCCTACGAGCAGTACTTC. This codes for CASSPVATGTAYEQYF.

This clonotype was detected many times. The rearrangement joins TRBV10-3 to TRBJ2-5; D gene unclear. The CDR3 sequence is 12 residues long. V lost 5 bases and J 1 base, leaving 5 bases between the germline ends. Per the germline V gene, CDR1 is ENHRY and CDR2 is SYGVKD. For the CDR3, the DNA is TGTGCCATCAGTCGGCCCCAAGAGACCCAGTACTTC. Translation: CAISRPQETQYF.

There are a few counts of this clonotype. This sequence joins TRBV10-1 and TRBJ2-7; D unclear. Germline V lookup: CDR1 WNHNN, CDR2 SYGVQD (reference sequence). V dropped 10 bases and J dropped 2 bases, with 12 bases sitting between them. The CDR3 consists of 12 residues. CDR3 sequence: CATPGRTYEQYF. In nucleotides, the CDR3 is TGCGCCACCCCCGGTCGAACCTACGAGCAGTACTTC.